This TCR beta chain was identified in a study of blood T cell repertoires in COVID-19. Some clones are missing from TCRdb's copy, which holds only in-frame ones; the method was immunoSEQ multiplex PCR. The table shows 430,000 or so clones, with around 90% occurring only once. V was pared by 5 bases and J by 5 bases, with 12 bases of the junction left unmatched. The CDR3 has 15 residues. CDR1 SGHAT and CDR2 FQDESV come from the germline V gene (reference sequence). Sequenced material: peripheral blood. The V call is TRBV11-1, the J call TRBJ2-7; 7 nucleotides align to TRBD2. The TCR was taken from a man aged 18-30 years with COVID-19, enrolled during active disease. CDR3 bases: TGTGCCAGCAGCGAATCCGGGACTACCGGCAACGAGCAGTACTTC. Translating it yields CASSESGTTGNEQYF.